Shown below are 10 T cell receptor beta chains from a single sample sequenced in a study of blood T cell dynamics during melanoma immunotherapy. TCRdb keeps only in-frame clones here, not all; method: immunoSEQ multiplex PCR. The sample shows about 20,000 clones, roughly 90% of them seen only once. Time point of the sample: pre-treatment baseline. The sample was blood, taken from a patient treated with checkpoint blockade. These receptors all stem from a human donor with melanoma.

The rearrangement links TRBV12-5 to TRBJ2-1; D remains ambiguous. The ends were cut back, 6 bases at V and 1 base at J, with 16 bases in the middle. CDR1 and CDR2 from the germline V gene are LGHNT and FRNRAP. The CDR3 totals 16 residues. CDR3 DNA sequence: TGTGCTAGTGGATTCGGCGGTAGGGCATCCTACAATGAGCAGTTCTTC. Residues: CASGFGGRASYNEQFF.

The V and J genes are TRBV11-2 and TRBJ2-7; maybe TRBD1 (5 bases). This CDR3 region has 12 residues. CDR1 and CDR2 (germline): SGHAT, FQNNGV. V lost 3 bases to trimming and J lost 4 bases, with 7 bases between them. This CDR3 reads CASSLQGYEQYF. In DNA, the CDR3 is TGTGCCAGCAGCTTGCAGGGATACGAGCAGTACTTC.

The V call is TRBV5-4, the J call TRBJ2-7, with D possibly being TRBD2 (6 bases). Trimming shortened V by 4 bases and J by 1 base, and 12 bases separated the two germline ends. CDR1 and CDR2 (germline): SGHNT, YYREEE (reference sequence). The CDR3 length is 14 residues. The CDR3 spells CASSGIAESYEQYF. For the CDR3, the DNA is TGTGCCAGCAGCGGGATAGCGGAATCCTACGAGCAGTACTTC.

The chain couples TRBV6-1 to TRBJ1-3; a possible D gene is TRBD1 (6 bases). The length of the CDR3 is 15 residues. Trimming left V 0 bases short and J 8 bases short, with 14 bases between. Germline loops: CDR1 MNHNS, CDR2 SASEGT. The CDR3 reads CASSEAAGARDTIYF. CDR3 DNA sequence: TGTGCCAGCAGTGAAGCAGCAGGGGCGAGGGACACCATATATTTT.

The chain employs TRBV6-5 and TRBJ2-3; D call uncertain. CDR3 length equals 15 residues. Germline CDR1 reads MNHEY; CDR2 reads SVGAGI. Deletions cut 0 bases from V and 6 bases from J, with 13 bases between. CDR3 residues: CASSYSGHHGDTQYF. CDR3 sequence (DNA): TGTGCCAGCAGTTACTCTGGGCACCATGGGGATACGCAGTATTTT.

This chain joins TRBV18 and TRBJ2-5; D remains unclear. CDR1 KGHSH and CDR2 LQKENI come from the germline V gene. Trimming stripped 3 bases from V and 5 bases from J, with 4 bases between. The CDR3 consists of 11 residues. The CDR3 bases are TGTGCCAGCTCACCTGGGGAGACCCAGTACTTC. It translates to CASSPGETQYF.

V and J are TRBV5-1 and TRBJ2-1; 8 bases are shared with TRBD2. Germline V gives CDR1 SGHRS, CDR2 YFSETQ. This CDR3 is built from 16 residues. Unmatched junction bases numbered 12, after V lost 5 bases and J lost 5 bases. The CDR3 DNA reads TGCGCCAGCAGGCAAGTCCCGGGACTAGAAGACAATGAGCAGTTCTTC. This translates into CASRQVPGLEDNEQFF.

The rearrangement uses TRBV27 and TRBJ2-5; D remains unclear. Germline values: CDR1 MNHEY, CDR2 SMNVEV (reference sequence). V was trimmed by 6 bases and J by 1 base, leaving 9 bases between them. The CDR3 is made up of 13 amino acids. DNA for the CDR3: TGTGCCAGCAGGATGGGCTCCCAAGAGACCCAGTACTTC. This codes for CASRMGSQETQYF.

This chain's CDR3 is CSVGQGGEKLFF. For the CDR3, the DNA is TGCAGCGTCGGACAGGGAGGCGAAAAACTGTTTTTT. The chain couples TRBV29-1 to TRBJ1-4, with TRBD1 matching 8 bases. CDR3 length: 12 residues. Germline CDR1 SQVTM, CDR2 ANQGSEA. The V segment lost 6 bases and the J segment 8 bases; nucleotides outside the gene matches: 5.

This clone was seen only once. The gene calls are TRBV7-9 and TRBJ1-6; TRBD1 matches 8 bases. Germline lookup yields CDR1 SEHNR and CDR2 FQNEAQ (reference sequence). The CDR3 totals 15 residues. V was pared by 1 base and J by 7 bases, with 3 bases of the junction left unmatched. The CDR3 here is CASSLETGVNSPLHF. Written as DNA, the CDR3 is TGTGCCAGCAGCTTAGAGACAGGGGTAAATTCACCCCTCCACTTT.